The rows below give T cell receptor beta chains drawn from one sample of a study of shared T cell receptors in the human thymus. Data came from immunoSEQ multiplex PCR; TCRdb stores just in-frame clones and leaves some out. The sample consists of hundreds of thousands of clones, around 87% of them appearing once. The same sample was also used in a study of human thymus T cells.

The source material was thymocytes. The receptors originated from a boy in the first two years of life with a congenital heart defect. Both conserved end residues are part of each CDR3. The D gene is left open where the match is weak.

16 | TRBJ1-2 | . | TRBV4-3 | CASSQGPGGGRYGYTF
17 | TRBJ2-3 | TRBD2 | TRBV4-3 | CASSHLRISGRPDTQYF
13 | TRBJ2-7 | TRBD1 | TRBV28 | CASRLTGHYEQYF
15 | TRBJ2-3 | . | TRBV30 | CAWSVQPATGSTQYF
17 | TRBJ1-4 | . | TRBV7-9 | CASTLGAGVGTNEKLFF
9 | TRBJ1-2 | . | TRBV21-1 | CPRVDGYTF
15 | TRBJ2-7 | TRBD2 | TRBV2 | CASIVVAGESYEQYF
16 | TRBJ2-7 | TRBD1 | TRBV4-3 | CASSQDPDRVTYEQYF
12 | TRBJ2-4 | . | TRBV19 | CASSPDWGIQYF
15 | TRBJ1-5 | TRBD1 | TRBV27 | CASRPHRGGNQPQHF
17 | TRBJ2-1 | TRBD2 | TRBV4-2 | CASSQDRREGSYNEQFF
13 | TRBJ1-1 | TRBD1 | TRBV5-1 | CASSRDRVSEAFF
13 | TRBJ2-2 | TRBD2 | TRBV25-1 | CASSRTSAGELFF
13 | TRBJ2-7 | TRBD1 | TRBV27 | CASTLTGGYEQYF
14 | TRBJ2-7 | . | TRBV5-1 | CASSLAGSPYEQYF
17 | TRBJ2-1 | TRBD2 | TRBV5-1 | CASRSNPVGTSSNEQFF
15 | TRBJ2-7 | . | TRBV7-8 | CASSLPSAPRNEQYF
16 | TRBJ2-3 | . | TRBV7-6 | CASSLAPGAGTDTQYF
14 | TRBJ2-7 | TRBD2 | TRBV5-1 | CASSLEREDYEQYF
15 | TRBJ2-7 | . | TRBV14 | CASSQGPSAPYEQYF
16 | TRBJ2-3 | . | TRBV12-2 | CASRTQTSYIEDTQYF
12 | TRBJ1-2 | TRBD1 | TRBV2 | CASSLPDREGTF
14 | TRBJ1-1 | . | TRBV7-9 | CASSFRVGDTEAFF
11 | TRBJ1-4 | . | TRBV25-1 | CASHQSEKLFF
18 | TRBJ2-7 | TRBD1 | TRBV5-5 | CASSSSGTGGLSSYEQYF
15 | TRBJ2-7 | TRBD2 | TRBV6-5 | CASSYVAGVGNEQYF
17 | TRBJ2-1 | TRBD2 | TRBV27 | CASSTPGLAGNYNEQFF
12 | TRBJ2-5 | . | TRBV7-6 | CASWSVGETQYF
15 | TRBJ2-7 | TRBD2 | TRBV4-2 | CASSRIAGGSYEQYF
11 | TRBJ2-7 | . | TRBV6-5 | CASRGGDEQYF
12 | TRBJ2-7 | TRBD2 | TRBV4-1 | CASSQPGGDQYF
15 | TRBJ2-7 | . | TRBV7-2 | CASSSLQAGLAEQYF
15 | TRBJ1-1 | . | TRBV6-1 | CASSEALRGPSVAFF